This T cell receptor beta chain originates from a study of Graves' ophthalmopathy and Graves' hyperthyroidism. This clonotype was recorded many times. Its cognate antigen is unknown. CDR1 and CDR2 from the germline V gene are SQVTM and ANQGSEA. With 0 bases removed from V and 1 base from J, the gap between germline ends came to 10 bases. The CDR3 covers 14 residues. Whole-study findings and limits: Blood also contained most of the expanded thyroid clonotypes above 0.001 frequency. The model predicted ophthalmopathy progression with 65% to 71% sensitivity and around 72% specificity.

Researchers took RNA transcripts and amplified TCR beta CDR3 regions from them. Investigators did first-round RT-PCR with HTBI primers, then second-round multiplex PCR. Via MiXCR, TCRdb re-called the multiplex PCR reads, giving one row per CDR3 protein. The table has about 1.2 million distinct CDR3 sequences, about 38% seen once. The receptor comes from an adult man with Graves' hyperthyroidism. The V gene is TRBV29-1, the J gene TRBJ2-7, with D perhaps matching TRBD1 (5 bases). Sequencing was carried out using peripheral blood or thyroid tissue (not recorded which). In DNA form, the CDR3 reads TGCAGCGTTGAAGAATGGGGCCCTTCCTACGAGCAGTACTTC. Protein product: CSVEEWGPSYEQYF.